A single sample gave rise to the 13 T cell receptor beta chains below, sequenced in a study of PD-L1 blockade in urothelial cancer. Produced via immunoSEQ multiplex PCR; TCRdb's table is partial and in-frame only. The repertoire holds tens of thousands of clones, with around 75% as singletons. The starting material was PBMCs, obtained around atezolizumab (anti-PD-L1) treatment. The receptor set was obtained from a man aged 50 or older with urothelial cancer.

The chain has TRBV28 and TRBJ2-4; a weak D match, TRBD2 (5 bases). Trimming pared 3 bases from V and 3 bases from J, leaving 12 bases between. This CDR3 spans 15 amino acids. Germline CDR1 MDHEN, CDR2 SYDVKM. DNA for the CDR3: TGTGCCAGCAGTTTTAGGCGGACTGGCAAAAACATTCAGTACTTC. Its translation is CASSFRRTGKNIQYF.

The chain has TRBV6-5 and TRBJ1-1, with 7 bases aligning to TRBD1. J was trimmed by 4 bases and V by 6 bases; bases with no gene match: 5. From germline, CDR1 is MNHEY and CDR2 SVGAGI. The CDR3 extends over 13 amino acids. The CDR3 loop reads CASSFGQVTEAFF. In nucleotides, the CDR3 is TGTGCCAGCAGCTTCGGACAGGTCACTGAAGCTTTCTTT.

This rearrangement joins TRBV4-2 to TRBJ2-1, with D possibly TRBD1 on 5 matching bases. From germline, CDR1 is LGHNA and CDR2 YNFKEQ. V gave up 1 base and J gave up 8 bases, with 12 bases separating them. This CDR3 has 14 residues. The CDR3 here is CASSQAGPGYEQFF. The DNA for the CDR3 is TGTGCCAGCAGCCAAGCAGGGCCGGGCTATGAGCAGTTCTTC.

The chain combines TRBV5-6 with TRBJ2-5; D gene ambiguous. V lost 1 base to trimming and J lost 10 bases, with 11 bases between them. Per the germline V gene, CDR1 is SGHDT and CDR2 is YYEEEE. The CDR3 has 12 residues. The CDR3, as DNA: TGTGCCAGCAGCTTGTTAGGTGGAGACCAGTACTTC. Amino acid sequence: CASSLLGGDQYF.

The CDR3 region has the DNA TGTGCCTGGAGTGGTTCGGTTGAGCAGTTCTTC. As protein: CAWSGSVEQFF. This chain links TRBV30 with TRBJ2-1; no clear D. The CDR3 extends over 11 amino acids. V gave up 1 base and J gave up 9 bases, with 7 bases separating them. Germline loops: CDR1 GTSNPN, CDR2 SVGIG (reference sequence).

CDR3 amino acids: CASRPGQEYNEQFF. The CDR3 DNA sequence: TGTGCCAGCAGGCCGGGACAGGAGTACAATGAGCAGTTCTTC. This sequence joins TRBV21-1 and TRBJ2-1; no DNA check was done on the table's D call, TRBD1. TRBV21-1 is a recognized pseudogene. The CDR3 has 14 residues.

This clone was seen only once. V usage is TRBV5-1 and J usage is TRBJ2-3; possible D gene TRBD1, 6 bases. The V end lost 2 bases, the J end lost 1 base, and 26 bases lay between the germline ends. The CDR3 is made up of 20 amino acids. The V gene's germline CDR1 is SGHRS and CDR2 YFSETQ. The CDR3 DNA sequence: TGCGCCAGCAGCTTAGAAAATACTCCCGGGACATTAGATCGCACAGATACGCAGTATTTT. Protein: CASSLENTPGTLDRTDTQYF.

The sample holds a few counts of this clone. The rearrangement joins TRBV6-4 to TRBJ2-1; maybe TRBD2 (6 bases). Germline V gives CDR1 MRHNA, CDR2 SNTAGT. This CDR3 has 15 residues. The V and J ends lost 6 bases and 5 bases respectively, with 17 bases between them. CDR3 residues: CASRQQEGLNNEQFF. The CDR3, as DNA: TGTGCCAGCAGACAACAGGAGGGACTTAACAATGAGCAGTTCTTC.

In DNA form, the CDR3 reads TGTGCCAGCAGCCCACCAGCGGAACAAGAGACCCAGTACTTC. It yields the protein CASSPPAEQETQYF. The gene calls are TRBV5-4 and TRBJ2-5; a possible D gene is TRBD2 (5 bases). This CDR3 is built from 14 residues. Trimming took 4 bases from V and 2 from J, leaving 12 bases between them. Germline-derived CDR1 and CDR2 are SGHNT and YYREEE (reference sequence).

The chain joins TRBV12-5 to TRBJ1-1, with TRBD1 matching over 8 bases. Germline V gene sequence: CDR1 LGHNT, CDR2 FRNRAP. The CDR3 is made up of 13 amino acids. J lost 5 bases, V lost 2 bases, and 1 base had no gene match. The DNA for the CDR3 is TGTGCTAGTGGTTTGCAGGGGGCGACTGAAGCTTTCTTT. This codes for CASGLQGATEAFF.

The gene calls are TRBV7-2 and TRBJ2-3; TRBD2 matches at 7 bases. The CDR3 is 17 residues long. The germline CDR1 and CDR2 sequences are SGHTA and FQGNSA. After removal of 5 bases from V and 1 base from J, the junction contained 12 bases not matched to a gene. CDR3 sequence reads: CASSPRLSGGGTDTQYF. The CDR3, as DNA: TGTGCCAGCAGCCCTCGACTATCGGGAGGAGGCACAGATACGCAGTATTTT. Full variable domain (missing parts from reference TRBV7-2 and TRBJ2-3): GAGVSQSPSNKVTEKGKDVELRCDPISGHTALYWYRQSLGQGLEFLIYFQGNSAPDKSGLPSDRFSAERTGGSVSTLTIQRTQQEDSAVYLCASSPRLSGGGTDTQYFGPGTRLTVL.

The J gene is TRBJ2-4, the V gene TRBV10-2, with D perhaps TRBD1 (5 bases). The germline V gene has CDR1 WSHSY and CDR2 SAAADI. Trimming stripped 4 bases from V and 7 bases from J, with 17 bases between. This CDR3 has 15 residues. The CDR3 is CASSGGPSGYNIQYF. CDR3 bases: TGCGCCAGCAGTGGGGGTCCCTCAGGGTATAACATTCAGTACTTC.

The V call is TRBV19, the J call TRBJ1-4; tentatively, D is TRBD1 (6 bases). V lost 4 bases and J lost 8, with 11 bases in between. This CDR3 is built from 13 residues. From germline, CDR1 is LNHDA and CDR2 SQIVND (reference sequence). The CDR3 reads CASSTQGSEKLFF. As DNA, the CDR3 is TGTGCCAGTAGTACCCAGGGGTCGGAAAAACTGTTTTTT. The variable domain in full, completed from reference TRBV19 and TRBJ1-4, reads DGGITQSPKYLFRKEGQNVTLSCEQNLNHDAMYWYRQDPGQGLRLIYYSQIVNDFQKGDIAEGYSVSREKKESFPLTVTSAQKNPTAFYLCASSTQGSEKLFFGSGTQLSVL.